The 23 T cell receptor beta chains below all came from one sample that was sequenced in a study of read filtering for tumor transcriptome and immune sequencing (TCRdb year 2020). Instrument on record: Illumina HiSeq 4000. TCR libraries were built from 400 to 450 ng RNA with the Immunoverse kit, using molecular barcoded adaptors covering alpha/delta and beta/gamma chains. Using fastp trimming at Q25 and MiXCR clonotype assembly, TCRdb reanalyzed the public sequencing data and kept in-frame beta chains. Rows merge per CDR3 protein into single entries with the most common DNA and genes. This sample holds over 90,000 distinct CDR3 sequences; about 22% were observed only once. The top ten hold about an eighth of the sample. Sequenced: a population of CD138-negative cells sorted from bone marrow. Per the publication, the cell subset or site label means: bone marrow mononuclear cells depleted of CD138+ plasma/myeloma cells by negative magnetic selection. These receptors were obtained from a donor over 35 with multiple myeloma.

V gene TRBV2 combines with J gene TRBJ2-3; D possibly uses TRBD1 or TRBD2 (5 bases each). The CDR3 runs to 15 residues. V was shortened by 4 bases and J by 4 bases, with 15 bases between the two germline ends. From germline, CDR1 is SNHLY and CDR2 FYNNEI. The chain's CDR3 is CASSAPGAQSDTQYF. CDR3 nucleotide sequence: TGTGCCAGCAGTGCTCCCGGGGCGCAGTCAGATACGCAGTATTTT.

This sequence joins TRBV29-1 and TRBJ2-5; 7 positions match TRBD2. Looked up from germline, CDR1 is SQVTM and CDR2 is ANQGSEA. Trimming at V came to 6 bases and at J to 9 bases, leaving 16 bases not matched to a gene. The CDR3 consists of 14 residues. This chain's CDR3 is CSVDKTGTTRAQYF. In nucleotides, the CDR3 is TGCAGCGTGGATAAAACCGGGACTACCCGGGCCCAGTACTTC.

This clonotype was seen more than once but under ten times. The gene calls are TRBV2 and TRBJ1-3; D gene unclear. Trimming removed 8 bases from V and 3 bases from J, with 8 bases in between. This CDR3 has 12 amino acids. Per germline, CDR1 SNHLY and CDR2 FYNNEI. The CDR3 loop is CASGGDGNTIYF. The CDR3 DNA is TGTGCCAGCGGTGGGGATGGAAACACCATATATTTT.

This clonotype came up a few times. The chain's CDR3 is CASSIPTGNPLQETQYF. CDR3 nucleotide sequence: TGCGCCAGCAGCATCCCAACAGGGAACCCGCTCCAAGAGACCCAGTACTTC. The V gene is TRBV5-1, the J gene TRBJ2-5, with a weak D call TRBD1 (6 bases). This CDR3 contains 17 residues. Germline loops: CDR1 SGHRS, CDR2 YFSETQ. The V end was cut by 4 bases, the J end by 1 base, with 20 bases between.

This clonotype was observed a few times. The chain recombines TRBV7-2 with TRBJ2-5, with 9 bases fitting TRBD2. The CDR3 consists of 14 residues. The ends lost 3 bases at V and 4 bases at J; junction bases unmatched: 3. Germline V gives CDR1 SGHTA, CDR2 FQGNSA. CDR3 in DNA: TGTGCCAGCAGCTTGGCGGGGGGGGGAGAGACCCAGTACTTC. It yields the protein CASSLAGGGETQYF.

This clonotype was recorded many times. The chain employs TRBV20-1 and TRBJ2-5; 8 nucleotides agree with TRBD2. The CDR3 length is 14 residues. V was pared by 0 bases and J by 6 bases, with 6 bases of the junction left unmatched. CDR1 and CDR2 (germline): DFQATT, SNEGSKA (reference sequence). CDR3 sequence (DNA): TGCAGTGCTAGAGATCGGGGGGGGCTTAAGACCCAGTACTTC. The encoded protein is CSARDRGGLKTQYF.

This clonotype has at least ten counts. V gene TRBV11-1 combines with J gene TRBJ2-7; no firm D call. CDR1 and CDR2 (germline): SGHAT, FQDESV (reference sequence). Trimming shortened V by 5 bases and J by 1 base, and 15 bases separated the two germline ends. The CDR3 extends over 15 amino acids. DNA for the CDR3: TGTGCCAGCAGCCGCTTGGGGTCGGTATCCTACGAGCAGTACTTC. It is translated as CASSRLGSVSYEQYF.

V usage is TRBV7-9 and J usage is TRBJ1-1, with unresolved D. The CDR3 sequence is 12 residues long. CDR1 is SEHNR, CDR2 FQNEAQ, per germline (reference sequence). Trimming took off 2 bases at V and 11 bases at J, with 12 bases between the two ends. For the CDR3, the DNA is TGTGCCAGCAGCTTACAGCTTAGGGAGGCTTTCTTT. Protein: CASSLQLREAFF.

V and J are TRBV21-1 and TRBJ1-5. TRBV21-1 is flagged as a pseudogene. The CDR3 length is 19 residues. CDR3 in DNA: TGTGCCAGCAGCGAAGCGAGTAGTGCAAAATCGCGTAGCAATCAGCCCCAGCATTTT. Translating gives CASSEASSAKSRSNQPQHF.

This clonotype appeared many times. The rearrangement links TRBV29-1 to TRBJ2-5, with D perhaps TRBD1 (5 bases). Trimming removed 7 bases at V and 1 base at J, with 16 bases between. The CDR3 contains 14 residues. CDR1 and CDR2 (germline): SQVTM, ANQGSEA. The CDR3, as DNA: TGCAGCGCCCACACGACAGACAGCCAAGAGACCCAGTACTTC. Translating it yields CSAHTTDSQETQYF.

This clonotype was seen many times. The rearrangement links TRBV7-9 to TRBJ2-3; unclear D gene. V was cut by 5 bases and J by 3 bases, with 18 bases left in between. Germline assignment: CDR1 SEHNR and CDR2 FQNEAQ (reference sequence). The CDR3 totals 16 residues. The CDR3 sequence: CASSLLGPTGTDTQYF. As DNA, the CDR3 is TGTGCCAGCAGCCTTCTCGGACCAACCGGGACAGATACGCAGTATTTT.

This clonotype was seen at least ten times. The chain carries TRBV2 and TRBJ1-1; TRBD1 might be the D (5 bases). This CDR3 spans 14 amino acids. V was pared by 3 bases and J by 0 bases, with 8 bases between. Germline values: CDR1 SNHLY, CDR2 FYNNEI. CDR3 protein: CASSDQGVNTEAFF. The CDR3 DNA reads as TGTGCCAGCAGTGATCAAGGGGTGAACACTGAAGCTTTCTTT.

This clonotype was counted many times. The J gene is TRBJ2-1, the V gene TRBV5-1; 10 bases map to TRBD2. CDR1 and CDR2 (germline): SGHRS, YFSETQ. The CDR3 length is 15 residues. V shed 0 bases and J 7 bases; nucleotides not matched to a gene: 4. The CDR3 region is CASSLVSGGLNEQFF. CDR3 nucleotides: TGCGCCAGCAGCTTGGTTAGCGGGGGGCTGAATGAGCAGTTCTTC.

On this clonotype: A clone one base away is much larger, so this may be a read error. The rearrangement joins TRBV29-1 to TRBJ2-7; D possibly corresponds to TRBD1 (6 bases). Trimming stripped 7 bases from V and 8 bases from J, with 15 bases between. Per germline, CDR1 SQVTM and CDR2 ANQGSEA. CDR3 length equals 11 residues. The CDR3 DNA reads TGCAGCGGCTTTACAGGGATCAAGCAGTACTTC. This encodes CSGFTGIKQYF.

This chain links TRBV28 with TRBJ2-3, with a tentative D call TRBD2 (5 bases). The CDR3 has 15 residues. CDR1 is MDHEN, CDR2 SYDVKM, per germline. Between the trimmed V and J ends, which lost 5 bases and 1 base, there was a span of 13 bases. Here the CDR3 DNA reads TGTGCCAGCAGTACACGGGGAAAGGGCACAGATACGCAGTATTTT. This gives the protein CASSTRGKGTDTQYF.

The V gene is TRBV28, the J gene TRBJ1-3, with TRBD1 matching 7 bases. Per germline, CDR1 MDHEN and CDR2 SYDVKM. CDR3 size: 15 residues. After removal of 4 bases from V and 4 bases from J, the junction contained 7 bases not matched to a gene. The chain's CDR3 is CASSSIDRDGNTIYF. In DNA form, the CDR3 reads TGTGCCAGCAGTTCGATCGACAGGGACGGAAACACCATATATTTT. The full variable domain, rest sourced from reference TRBV28 and TRBJ1-3, is DVKVTQSSRYLVKRTGEKVFLECVQDMDHENMFWYRQDPGLGLRLIYFSYDVKMKEKGDIPEGYSVSREKKERFSLILESASTNQTSMYLCASSSIDRDGNTIYFGEGSWLTVV.

The table lists this clonotype with many counts. The V and J genes are TRBV29-1 and TRBJ2-3; D unclear. Germline CDR1 and CDR2: SQVTM and ANQGSEA. The V and J ends lost 6 bases and 0 bases respectively, with 7 bases between them. This CDR3 has 12 amino acids. CDR3 in DNA: TGCAGCGTCGGTTCTAGCACAGATACGCAGTATTTT. Protein: CSVGSSTDTQYF.

V is TRBV7-9 and J is TRBJ2-7; D is unresolved. CDR3 length: 13 residues. V was shortened by 4 bases and J by 2 bases, with 9 bases between the two germline ends. Germline V lookup: CDR1 SEHNR, CDR2 FQNEAQ (reference sequence). The CDR3 region is CASSWNPPYEQYF. CDR3 sequence (DNA): TGTGCCAGCAGCTGGAACCCACCCTACGAGCAGTACTTC. Full variable domain (outside the CDR3, taken from reference TRBV7-9 and TRBJ2-7): DTGVSQNPRHKITKRGQNVTFRCDPISEHNRLYWYRQTLGQGPEFLTYFQNEAQLEKSRLLSDRFSAERPKGSFSTLEIQRTEQGDSAMYLCASSWNPPYEQYFGPGTRLTVT.

In this sample, this clonotype turned up many times. The chain is built from TRBV5-1 and TRBJ2-5, with D perhaps matching TRBD2 (6 bases). The CDR3 loop spans 15 amino acids. The germline V and J ends were trimmed by 4 bases and 3 bases, with 16 bases remaining between them. Germline CDR1 is SGHRS and CDR2 is YFSETQ. The CDR3 sequence: CASSPIGGSEETQYF. The CDR3 nucleotides are TGCGCCAGCAGCCCCATCGGGGGTTCGGAAGAGACCCAGTACTTC.

The genes are TRBV6-1 and TRBJ1-5, with a weak D call TRBD1 (5 bases). The CDR3 consists of 14 residues. The V end lost 5 bases, the J end lost 11 bases, and 19 bases lay between the germline ends. Per the germline V gene, CDR1 is MNHNS and CDR2 is SASEGT. CDR3 in amino acids: CASSPIDSGSAQHF. The DNA for the CDR3 is TGTGCCAGCAGTCCAATCGACAGCGGATCGGCCCAGCATTTT.

The rearrangement joins TRBV5-1 to TRBJ1-1; TRBD1 agrees at 9 bases. The CDR3 covers 14 residues. Germline V gene lookup returns CDR1 SGHRS and CDR2 YFSETQ. Trimming cost V 6 bases and J 2 bases; bases outside gene matches: 5. The CDR3 spells CASTRTGVNTEAFF. In DNA, the CDR3 is TGCGCCAGCACCCGGACAGGGGTAAACACTGAAGCTTTCTTT.

This clonotype has a count of ten or more. The chain employs TRBV2 and TRBJ2-6; TRBD1 might be the D (5 bases). V was pared by 4 bases and J by 0 bases, with 7 bases between. CDR1 and CDR2 from the germline V gene are SNHLY and FYNNEI. CDR3 length: 15 amino acids. The CDR3 nucleotides are TGTGCCAGCAGTGCCGACAGCTCTGGGGCCAACGTCCTGACTTTC. Translated: CASSADSSGANVLTF.

Turning to this clonotype: A much larger clonotype is one base distant, so this may be a read error. The chain is built from TRBV29-1 and TRBJ2-7; the D is unclear. The CDR3 length is 11 residues. In germline, CDR1 is SQVTM, CDR2 ANQGSEA. This chain's CDR3 is CSVNSAYVQYF. CDR3 DNA sequence: TGCAGCGTTAACAGCGCCTACGTGCAGTACTTC.